The present TCR beta chain was sequenced within a study of spatial heterogeneity in lung cancer (dated by TCRdb to the late 2010s). In the study overall: Beta-chain transcripts were consistently detected in greater numbers than alpha-chain transcripts, which likely reflected higher beta-chain transcript abundance. In the raw uncorrected reads, each unique combination of TCR and UMI appeared more than ten times on average. In non-small cell lung cancer, the study made a quantitative comparison of TCR alpha and beta repertoires among multiple tumor regions, matched nontumor lung and blood. Nonsynonymous mutation counts, determined by whole-exome sequencing of tumor tissue, were related to features of the TCR repertoire. Both alpha and beta chains were TCR-sequenced in 210 or so tumor regions, under 70 matched nontumor lung samples and roughly 50 PBMC samples obtained at surgery. Overall study outcomes, separate from this receptor: Additional single-cell paired TCR alpha and beta sequencing was considered necessary to confirm, at a functional level, the hypothesis that regional TCRs recognize regional mutations. Ubiquitous expanded tumor TCRs showed up in blood more often at tumor resection than at routine follow-up.

This clonotype has only a few counts. No cognate antigen has been identified for it. Within one base of it there is no much larger clone, and no base qualities were kept. The library relied on 5' RACE. Instrument on record: NextSeq 500. In the TCR library protocol, a unique molecular identifier was attached to each TCR cDNA molecule so that PCR and sequencing errors could be corrected. Turning to the authors' computational methods: TCR identification, UMI-based error correction and CDR3 extraction were all carried out with Decombinator tools. TCRs above a frequency of 2 per 1,000, corresponding to the top 1% of the tumor frequency distribution, were defined as expanded. Each repertoire was subsampled 100 times to 5,000 TCRs, after which Renyi diversity was computed with the R vegan package. To build CDR3 similarity networks, amino acid triplet string-kernel similarity was used, and CDR3s were connected when their pairwise similarity was above 0.82. The public reads were reprocessed in TCRdb via fastp at Q25 and MiXCR, keeping in-frame beta chains. Each entry merges the rows of one CDR3 protein and shows their most common DNA and genes. TCRdb's processing, not the authors' own work, is the source of the V and J calls. This sample gives roughly 91,000 distinct CDR3 sequences in total; under 25% of them show up just once. The ten largest clonotypes hold roughly 6.2% of the sample.

There are 16 amino acids in the CDR3, from cysteine to phenylalanine inclusive. Only the CDR3 portion is preserved as DNA: 48 bases, with reading frame beginning at the first base. The junction shows trimming of 4 bases on V and 7 bases on J, and the gene matches do not reach 12 bases of it. What the time point label conveys for this sample: sample taken at primary tumor resection. Whole RNA extracted from tumor and nontumor lung tissue, or from cryopreserved PBMC samples, was used for TCR sequencing without cell sorting. The donors were some 70 patients from the lung TRACERx cohort who had early-stage, untreated non-small cell lung cancer. Patients were selected for TCR sequencing only if sufficient RNA was available from at least two tumor regions.

The chain is made from TRBV12-3 or TRBV12-4 and TRBJ2-1, and 8 bases in between align with TRBD2. This sequence was found in a male donor with early-stage non-small cell lung cancer. The source material was PBMCs, sampled at surgery. Here is the DNA: TGTGCCAGCAGTTCCAGTCGGATAGCGGGGAATAATGAGCAGTTCTTC. Translation gives CASSSSRIAGNNEQFF.